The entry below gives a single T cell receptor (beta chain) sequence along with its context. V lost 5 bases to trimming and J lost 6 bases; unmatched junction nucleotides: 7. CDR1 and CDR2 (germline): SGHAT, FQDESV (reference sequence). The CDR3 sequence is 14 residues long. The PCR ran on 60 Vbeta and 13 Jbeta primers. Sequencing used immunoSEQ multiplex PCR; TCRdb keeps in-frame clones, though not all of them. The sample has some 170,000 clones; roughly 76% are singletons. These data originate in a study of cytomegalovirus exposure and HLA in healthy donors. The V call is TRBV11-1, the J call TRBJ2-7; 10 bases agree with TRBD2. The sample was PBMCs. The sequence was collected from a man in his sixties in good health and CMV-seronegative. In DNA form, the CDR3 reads TGTGCCAGCAGCGACACTAGCGGGGCCGGCGAGCAGTACTTC. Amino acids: CASSDTSGAGEQYF.